The TCR beta chain described here comes from a study of graft-versus-host responses after intestinal transplantation. Study-wide background: Multivisceral, liver-intestinal, or isolated intestinal transplants were given to recipients.

Study-wide results and limits: Early post-transplant HvG declines showed an association with peak circulating GvH clone levels. Recipient bone marrow held GvH clones, some seen earlier in ileum or blood.

This table comes from immunoSEQ multiplex PCR, and its TCRdb copy is limited to in-frame clones, with some not included. The sample includes some 150,000 clones, around 90% seen only once; the top ten take about 0.19%. In regard to this clone: What it binds is unknown.

J gave up 1 base and V 2 bases, and 1 base lay outside the gene matches. The CDR3 has 15 residues. The germline V gene encodes CDR1 MNHEY and CDR2 SVGAGI. The source of this sequence is a human donor who received an intestinal transplant. Sample: unstimulated CD4+ T cells sorted from spleen or lymph node cells, taken before intestinal transplant. The J gene is TRBJ2-2, the V gene TRBV6-5, with 7 bases lining up with TRBD1. The CDR3 region is CASSYRTGNTGELFF. Written as DNA, the CDR3 is TGTGCCAGCAGTTACCGGACAGGGAACACCGGGGAGCTGTTTTTT.